Following are 16 T cell receptor beta chains from one sample sequenced in a study of OX40 agonist ivuxolimab in advanced cancers. Library preparation used the immunoSEQ multiplex PCR assay. TCRdb retrieved this table from immuneACCESS and kept in-frame rearrangements only. Not all clones are present; in checked studies, unresolved V genes account for under half, and no reason is known for the remainder. The sample table holds 50,000 to 65,000 clones, of which around 93% were seen once. The top ten clones comprise 10% to 15% of the sample. Sequenced material: CD4+ or CD8+ T cells sorted from blood, taken in a trial of the OX40 agonist ivuxolimab. The receptors were sampled from an adult with an advanced solid tumor such as melanoma, head and neck, liver or kidney cancer.

This sequence joins TRBV6-5 and TRBJ1-2; D is perhaps TRBD1 (5 bases). Germline V gene data show CDR1 as MNHEY and CDR2 as SVGAGI. There are 13 residues in the CDR3. V was clipped by 6 bases and J by 2 bases, with 10 bases between them. CDR3: CASRDGTNYGYTF. The CDR3 DNA reads TGTGCCAGCAGAGATGGGACCAACTATGGCTACACCTTC.

The chain links TRBV9 to TRBJ2-1; D unclear. The CDR3 sequence is 15 residues long. V lost 1 base, J lost 0 bases, and 8 bases lay in between. Germline CDR1 reads SGDLS; CDR2 reads YYNGEE. CDR3 sequence (DNA): TGTGCCAGCAGCGTACAGCGTGGCTCCTACAATGAGCAGTTCTTC. This codes for CASSVQRGSYNEQFF.

The chain carries TRBV6-5 and TRBJ2-3; 7 bases map to TRBD2. Trimming took 2 bases from V and 4 from J; bases not matched to a gene: 3. Germline CDR1 MNHEY, CDR2 SVGAGI. The CDR3 runs to 14 residues. In DNA form, the CDR3 reads TGTGCCAGCAGTTACACGGGGGGTGCAGATACGCAGTATTTT. Its protein product is CASSYTGGADTQYF.

The CDR3 sequence: CASSPNGAEAFF. DNA of the CDR3: TGTGCCAGCTCACCAAATGGGGCTGAAGCTTTCTTT. The chain joins TRBV18 to TRBJ1-1; D call uncertain. This CDR3 region has 12 residues. Germline V gene data show CDR1 as KGHSH and CDR2 as LQKENI. Trimming cost V 2 bases and J 6 bases, with 7 bases left between them.

In its sample, this clone was seen once. V and J are TRBV29-1 and TRBJ2-3, with TRBD2 identical over 11 bases. The ends lost 0 bases at V and 1 base at J; junction bases unmatched: 6. Germline CDR1 is SQVTM and CDR2 is ANQGSEA. The CDR3 is 17 amino acids. CDR3 protein: CSVEDRGSGRGTDTQYF. CDR3 nucleotides: TGCAGCGTTGAAGATCGGGGTAGCGGGAGGGGCACAGATACGCAGTATTTT.

The V gene is TRBV7-6, the J gene TRBJ2-7; 8 positions agree with TRBD2. Germline values: CDR1 SGHVS, CDR2 FNYEAQ. Trimming removed 5 bases from V and 0 bases from J; junction bases left unmatched: 9. CDR3 length: 16 residues. The DNA for the CDR3 is TGTGCCAGCAGCACTCCCTCGGGAGGGCCCTCCTACGAGCAGTACTTC. Its translation: CASSTPSGGPSYEQYF.

This rearrangement joins TRBV4-1 to TRBJ2-7, with unresolved D. Trimming took off 1 base at V and 3 bases at J, with 7 bases between the two ends. CDR3 length: 13 amino acids. Germline-derived CDR1 and CDR2 are MGHRA and YSYEKL. The CDR3 DNA follows: TGCGCCAGCAGCCAAGTTCCGGGCTACGAGCAGTACTTC. It specifies CASSQVPGYEQYF.

The J gene is TRBJ2-1, the V gene TRBV4-1, with TRBD2 matching over 11 bases. V lost 4 bases to trimming and J lost 9 bases; unmatched junction nucleotides: 5. The V gene's germline CDR1 is MGHRA and CDR2 YSYEKL. The CDR3 runs 14 residues. The CDR3 bases are TGCGCCAGCAGCCCTACTAGCGGGAGCGGTGAGCAGTTCTTC. Protein product: CASSPTSGSGEQFF.

The V call is TRBV14, the J call TRBJ2-7; unclear D gene. This CDR3 has 11 residues. Germline CDR1 is SGHDN and CDR2 is FVKESK. Trimming took off 4 bases at V and 6 bases at J, with 7 bases between the two ends. The CDR3 loop reads CASSLRSEQYF. CDR3 in DNA: TGTGCCAGCAGCCTCAGGAGCGAGCAGTACTTC.

The CDR3 sequence is CAWSVGGTSSEQYF. The CDR3, as DNA: TGTGCCTGGAGTGTCGGTGGGACTTCTAGCGAGCAGTACTTC. The chain recombines TRBV30 with TRBJ2-7; maybe TRBD2 (6 bases). This CDR3 is built from 14 residues. The V and J ends lost 0 bases and 6 bases respectively, with 15 bases between them. Germline CDR1 reads GTSNPN; CDR2 reads SVGIG (reference sequence).

The chain employs TRBV15 and TRBJ2-7; 10 bases fit TRBD2. V shed 1 base, J shed 7 bases, and the junction held 4 bases outside the gene matches. CDR3 length equals 14 residues. Looked up from germline, CDR1 is LNHNV and CDR2 is YYDKDF (reference sequence). The CDR3 nucleotides are TGTGCCACCAGCAGAGGTGATAGCGGGAGGGAGCAGTACTTC. Translated: CATSRGDSGREQYF.

J is TRBJ2-7 and V is TRBV18; weak D call: TRBD2 (5 bases). This CDR3 has 16 residues. V was clipped by 2 bases and J by 0 bases, with 14 bases between them. CDR1 and CDR2 (germline): KGHSH, LQKENI. DNA for the CDR3: TGTGCCAGCTCACCAGCTGAGACTACCTACTCCTACGAGCAGTACTTC. It yields the protein CASSPAETTYSYEQYF.

This clone rates as medium-sized. The chain links TRBV7-9 to TRBJ1-5; 9 nucleotides agree with TRBD1. This CDR3 region has 18 residues. Germline values: CDR1 SEHNR, CDR2 FQNEAQ (reference sequence). J gave up 1 base and V 0 bases, and 7 bases lay outside the gene matches. DNA of the CDR3: TGTGCCAGCAGCTTAGCAGATGGGACAGGGAGAAGCAATCAGCCCCAGCATTTT. Translating it yields CASSLADGTGRSNQPQHF.

This chain connects TRBV5-4 to TRBJ2-1, with D maybe TRBD2 (6 bases). Trimming removed 0 bases from V and 6 bases from J, with 16 bases in between. Germline V gene data show CDR1 as SGHNT and CDR2 as YYREEE (reference sequence). The CDR3 runs 16 residues. The CDR3 nucleotides are TGTGCCAGCAGCTTGGGACCCAGAGGGGACTCCAATGAGCAGTTCTTC. It encodes CASSLGPRGDSNEQFF.

The rearrangement uses TRBV9 and TRBJ1-2; possibly TRBD1 for D (6 bases). The CDR3 runs 14 residues. Germline V lookup: CDR1 SGDLS, CDR2 YYNGEE. V was pared by 2 bases and J by 7 bases, with 15 bases between. The CDR3 coding sequence is TGTGCCAGCAGCGTCGACCAGGGGTCAGGTGGCTACACCTTC. Translating gives CASSVDQGSGGYTF.

The V and J genes are TRBV2 and TRBJ2-2; TRBD1 matches 8 bases. With V trimmed by 3 bases and J by 2 bases, 5 bases remained unmatched. CDR1 SNHLY and CDR2 FYNNEI come from the germline V gene. The CDR3 has 16 residues. The CDR3 loop is CASSDRDRINTGELFF. Written as DNA, the CDR3 is TGTGCCAGCAGTGATCGGGACAGGATAAACACCGGGGAGCTGTTTTTT.